The 18 T cell receptor beta chains in this list originate from one sample, sequenced in a study of T cells in Graves' hyperthyroidism and ophthalmopathy. The CDR3 regions of TCR beta were amplified from RNA transcripts. HTBI primers drove first-round RT-PCR of the TCR CDR3. MiXCR was run by TCRdb on the multiplex PCR reads, yielding one entry per CDR3 protein. In the table there are around 440,000 distinct CDR3 sequences, around a sixth of which are singletons. Sequencing used blood. These receptors originate from a woman between 18 and 29 years old with Graves' hyperthyroidism.

This clonotype has ten or more counts. The junction departs from the called germline gene at one end, perhaps through a read error. The chain couples TRBV11-3 to TRBJ2-1; D may be TRBD2 (6 bases). CDR1 is SGHNT, CDR2 YENEEA, per germline. The CDR3 spans 14 residues. CDR3 loop: CASSLRGRYNEHFF. CDR3 in DNA: TGTGCCAGCAGCTTACGGGGGAGGTACAATGAGCATTTCTTC.

Ten or more counts support this clonotype. The rearrangement links TRBV3-1 to TRBJ1-2; D is ambiguous. Germline V lookup: CDR1 LGHDT, CDR2 YNNKEL (reference sequence). CDR3 length equals 15 residues. Between the trimmed V and J ends, which lost 4 bases and 4 bases, there was a span of 16 bases. CDR3 in amino acids: CASSPVAETGYGYTF. The DNA of the CDR3 is TGTGCCAGCAGCCCCGTGGCTGAGACCGGCTATGGCTACACCTTC.

Many counts were recorded for this clonotype. The chain joins TRBV7-2 to TRBJ2-1, with D maybe TRBD2 (7 bases). V dropped 0 bases and J dropped 4 bases, with 10 bases sitting between them. CDR1 and CDR2 (germline): SGHTA, FQGNSA. The CDR3 is 15 residues long. The DNA of the CDR3 is TGTGCCAGCAGCTTAGCGGGGGGGCATTACAATGAGCAGTTCTTC. This translates into CASSLAGGHYNEQFF.

V usage is TRBV19 and J usage is TRBJ2-4; perhaps TRBD1 as D (6 bases). V lost 3 bases to trimming and J lost 6 bases, with 12 bases between them. The CDR3 is made up of 14 amino acids. Per germline, CDR1 LNHDA and CDR2 SQIVND (reference sequence). This CDR3 is CASSIPGVGNIQYF. In nucleotides, the CDR3 is TGTGCCAGTAGTATCCCAGGGGTCGGAAACATTCAGTACTTC.

This clonotype was counted many times. This sequence joins TRBV30 and TRBJ1-5; D call uncertain. V was cut by 1 base and J by 5 bases, with 9 bases left in between. There are 13 residues in the CDR3. Germline-derived CDR1 and CDR2 are GTSNPN and SVGIG (reference sequence). The CDR3 DNA sequence: TGTGCCTGGAGTGGAGGACTGCATCAGCCCCAGCATTTT. It is translated as CAWSGGLHQPQHF.

Only one count was recorded for this clonotype. A much larger clone differs by one base, so this may be a read error. V usage is TRBV5-1 and J usage is TRBJ1-1; D gene ambiguous. The CDR3 has 14 residues. Germline CDR1 and CDR2: SGHRS and YFSETQ. The germline V and J ends were trimmed by 2 bases and 1 base, with 9 bases remaining between them. In nucleotides, the CDR3 is TGCGCCAGCAGCTTCTGGACGGGGAACACTGAAGCTTTCTTT. Its protein product is CASSFWTGNTEAFF.

This clonotype was detected many times. The chain has TRBV7-2 and TRBJ1-1; 7 nucleotides match TRBD1. CDR3 length: 11 residues. Per germline, CDR1 SGHTA and CDR2 FQGNSA. V trimming: 2 bases; J trimming: 10 bases; junction bases outside the gene matches: 1. The CDR3 DNA sequence: TGTGCCAGCAGCTTAAGGGGGCCAGCTTTCTTT. This codes for CASSLRGPAFF. Full variable domain (remainder filled in from reference TRBV7-2 and TRBJ1-1): GAGVSQSPSNKVTEKGKDVELRCDPISGHTALYWYRQSLGQGLEFLIYFQGNSAPDKSGLPSDRFSAERTGGSVSTLTIQRTQQEDSAVYLCASSLRGPAFFGQGTRLTVV.

In its sample, this clonotype was seen a few times. The chain couples TRBV6-1 to TRBJ1-2; D unresolved. Germline CDR1 MNHNS, CDR2 SASEGT. V was trimmed by 2 bases and J by 8 bases, leaving 9 bases between them. The CDR3 consists of 12 residues. CDR3 amino acids: CASSERVYGYTF. The CDR3 nucleotides are TGTGCCAGCAGTGAACGGGTTTACGGCTACACCTTC.

The V and J genes are TRBV5-4 and TRBJ2-7; the D call may be TRBD1 or TRBD2 (6 bases each). From germline, CDR1 is SGHNT and CDR2 YYREEE (reference sequence). The V gene lost 0 bases and the J gene lost 7 bases, with 14 bases spanning the gap. The CDR3 is made up of 14 amino acids. In DNA, the CDR3 is TGTGCCAGCAGCTTGGGAGGGGGGCCATGGGAGCAGTACTTC. Protein product: CASSLGGGPWEQYF.

A single count supports this clonotype. This chain uses TRBV12-3 or TRBV12-4 with TRBJ2-3; 9 bases match TRBD1. Trimming removed 5 bases from V and 2 bases from J; junction bases left unmatched: 8. The CDR3 runs 16 residues. CDR3 amino acids: CASSPIQGAPTDTQYF. CDR3 DNA: TGTGCCAGCAGTCCCATACAGGGGGCGCCCACAGATACGCAGTATTTT.

This rearrangement joins TRBV5-1 to TRBJ2-3, with 9 nucleotides matching TRBD1. With V trimmed by 7 bases and J by 2 bases, 8 bases remained unmatched. Germline CDR1 reads SGHRS; CDR2 reads YFSETQ. The CDR3 spans 15 residues. In DNA form, the CDR3 reads TGCGCCAGCTACCTCGGGACAGGGTACACAGATACGCAGTATTTT. This translates into CASYLGTGYTDTQYF.

Many counts were recorded for this clonotype. The chain is built from TRBV5-6 and TRBJ2-4, with D unresolved. Trimming pared 1 base from V and 0 bases from J, leaving 5 bases between. This CDR3 contains 14 residues. Germline CDR1 SGHDT, CDR2 YYEEEE. Here the CDR3 reads CASSLTVAKNIQYF. As DNA, the CDR3 is TGTGCCAGCAGCTTGACAGTAGCCAAAAACATTCAGTACTTC.

Many counts were recorded for this clonotype. V is TRBV28 and J is TRBJ2-3, with unresolved D. The CDR3 runs to 15 residues. Trimming took off 1 base at V and 0 bases at J, with 8 bases between the two ends. Germline assignment: CDR1 MDHEN and CDR2 SYDVKM. The CDR3 DNA reads as TGTGCCAGCAGTTTATATCAAGGGAGCACAGATACGCAGTATTTT. Protein sequence: CASSLYQGSTDTQYF.

This clonotype was picked up many times. This chain joins TRBV6-1 and TRBJ1-1, with a weak D call TRBD1 (6 bases). Trimming stripped 6 bases from V and 0 bases from J, with 11 bases between. Germline values: CDR1 MNHNS, CDR2 SASEGT. The CDR3 sequence is 14 residues long. CDR3 DNA: TGTGCCAGCAGCTCTGGACAGATGAACACTGAAGCTTTCTTT. Translation gives CASSSGQMNTEAFF.

This clonotype was seen at least ten times. This chain links TRBV4-1 with TRBJ2-7; TRBD2 aligns across 7 bases. V lost 4 bases, J lost 0 bases, and 3 bases stayed unmatched. The CDR3 is 14 amino acids. Germline V lookup: CDR1 MGHRA, CDR2 YSYEKL. The CDR3 is CASSPWEGSYEQYF. CDR3 coding DNA: TGCGCCAGCAGCCCCTGGGAGGGCTCCTACGAGCAGTACTTC.

V usage is TRBV28 and J usage is TRBJ1-2, with 7 bases that match TRBD1. The V segment lost 3 bases and the J segment 6 bases; nucleotides outside the gene matches: 7. The germline V gene has CDR1 MDHEN and CDR2 SYDVKM. CDR3 length equals 14 residues. For the CDR3, the DNA is TGTGCCAGCAGTTTGCCAGGGGGGGTGGATGGCTACACCTTC. It is translated as CASSLPGGVDGYTF.

In this sample, this clonotype turned up many times. The chain joins TRBV20-1 to TRBJ2-7; the match to TRBD2 covers 10 bases. The V segment lost 5 bases and the J segment 4 bases; nucleotides outside the gene matches: 14. Per the germline V gene, CDR1 is DFQATT and CDR2 is SNEGSKA (reference sequence). This CDR3 has 16 residues. CDR3 DNA: TGCAGTGCTCATAGGACTAGCGGCAGCCATGCGTACGAGCAGTACTTC. Its translation is CSAHRTSGSHAYEQYF.

This chain uses TRBV20-1 with TRBJ2-5; 7 bases are shared with TRBD2. The germline V gene encodes CDR1 DFQATT and CDR2 SNEGSKA (reference sequence). CDR3 length equals 13 residues. J gave up 2 bases and V 7 bases, and 7 bases lay outside the gene matches. The CDR3, as DNA: TGCAGTGTTCTCCGGGACTATCAAGAGACCCAGTACTTC. Residues: CSVLRDYQETQYF.